This T cell receptor (beta chain) appears in the sequencing data of a study of patients and donors after allogeneic stem cell transplantation. This CDR3 is built from 15 residues. V dropped 4 bases and J dropped 2; count of bases not matched to a gene: 5. Germline-derived CDR1 and CDR2 are PRHDT and FYEKMQ (reference sequence). TCRdb reanalysed the RT-PCR reads using MiXCR and keeps one entry per CDR3 protein. Of 25,000 to 35,000 distinct CDR3 sequences in the sample, approximately 7% were seen once. Material for sequencing was blood, either unsorted or a sorted T cell fraction (not recorded which). The rearrangement joins TRBV13 to TRBJ2-3; TRBD2 aligns across 8 bases. The receptor comes from a human donor who was either an allogeneic HSCT recipient or a stem cell or donor lymphocyte infusion donor (not recorded which). It is not recorded whose cells these are; they may come from a transplant donor. CDR3 region: CASSYMTSATDTQYF. DNA for the CDR3: TGTGCCAGCAGCTATATGACTAGCGCCACAGATACGCAGTATTTT.